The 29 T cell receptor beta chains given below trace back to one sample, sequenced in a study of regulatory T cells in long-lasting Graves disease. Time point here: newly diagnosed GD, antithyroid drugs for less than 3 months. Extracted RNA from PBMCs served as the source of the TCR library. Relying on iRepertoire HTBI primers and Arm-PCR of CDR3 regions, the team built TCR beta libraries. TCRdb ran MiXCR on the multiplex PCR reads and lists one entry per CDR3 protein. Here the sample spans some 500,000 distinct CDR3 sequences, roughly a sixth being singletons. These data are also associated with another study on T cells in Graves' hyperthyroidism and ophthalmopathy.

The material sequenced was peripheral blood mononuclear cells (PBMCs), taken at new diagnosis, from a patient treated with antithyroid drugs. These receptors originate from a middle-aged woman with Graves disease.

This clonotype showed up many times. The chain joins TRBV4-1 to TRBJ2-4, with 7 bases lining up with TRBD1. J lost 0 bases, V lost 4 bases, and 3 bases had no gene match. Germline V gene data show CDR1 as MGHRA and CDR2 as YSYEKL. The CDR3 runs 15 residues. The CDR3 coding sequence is TGCGCCAGCAGCCCAGGGGGTGTAGCCAAAAACATTCAGTACTTC. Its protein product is CASSPGGVAKNIQYF.

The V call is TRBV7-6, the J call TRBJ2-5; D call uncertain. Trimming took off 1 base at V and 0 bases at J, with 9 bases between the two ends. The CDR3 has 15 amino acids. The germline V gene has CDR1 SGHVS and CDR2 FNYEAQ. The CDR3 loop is CASSLETLYQETQYF. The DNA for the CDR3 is TGTGCCAGCAGCTTAGAGACATTGTACCAAGAGACCCAGTACTTC.

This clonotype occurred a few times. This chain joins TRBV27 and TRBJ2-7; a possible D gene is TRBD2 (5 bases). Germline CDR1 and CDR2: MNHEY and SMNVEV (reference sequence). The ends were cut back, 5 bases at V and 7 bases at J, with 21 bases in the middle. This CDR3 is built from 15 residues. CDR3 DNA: TGTGCCAGCAGTCCGGACTTTCTGGCCCCTCGGGAGCAGTACTTC. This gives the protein CASSPDFLAPREQYF.

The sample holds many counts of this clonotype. The CDR3 loop reads CASSLGGVKDTEAFF. CDR3 bases: TGTGCCAGCAGCTTAGGAGGAGTAAAGGATACTGAAGCTTTCTTT. The rearrangement joins TRBV7-9 to TRBJ1-1; D is uncertain. CDR3 length equals 15 residues. The V gene's germline CDR1 is SEHNR and CDR2 FQNEAQ (reference sequence). Trimming left V 1 base short and J 5 bases short, with 14 bases between.

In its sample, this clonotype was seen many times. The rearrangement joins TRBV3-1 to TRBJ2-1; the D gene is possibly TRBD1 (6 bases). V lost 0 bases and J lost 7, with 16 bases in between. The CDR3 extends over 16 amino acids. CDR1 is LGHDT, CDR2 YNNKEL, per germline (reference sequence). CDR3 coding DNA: TGTGCCAGCAGCCAAGATTTAGCAGGGGTTGCGAATGAGCAGTTCTTC. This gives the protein CASSQDLAGVANEQFF.

CDR3 nucleotide sequence: TGTGCCGCGGGACAGGGTCGCTACGAGCAGTACTTC. Its translation is CAAGQGRYEQYF. The chain is built from TRBV15 and TRBJ2-7, with TRBD1 matching 9 bases. V trimming: 11 bases; J trimming: 3 bases; junction bases outside the gene matches: 5. CDR3 size: 12 residues. Germline CDR1 LNHNV, CDR2 YYDKDF (reference sequence).

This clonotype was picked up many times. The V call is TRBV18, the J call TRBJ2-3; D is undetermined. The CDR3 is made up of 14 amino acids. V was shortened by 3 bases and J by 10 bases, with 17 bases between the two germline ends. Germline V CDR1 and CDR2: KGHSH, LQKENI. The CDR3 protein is CASSPMAQPDAQYF. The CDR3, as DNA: TGTGCCAGCTCACCGATGGCCCAACCGGATGCGCAGTATTTT.

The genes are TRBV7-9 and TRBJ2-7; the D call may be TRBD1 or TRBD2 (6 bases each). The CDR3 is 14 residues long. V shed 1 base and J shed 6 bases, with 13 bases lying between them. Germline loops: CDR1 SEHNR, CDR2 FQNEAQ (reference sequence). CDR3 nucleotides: TGTGCCAGCAGCTTAGGGGGGGCAGGGCGCGAGCAGTACTTC. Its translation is CASSLGGAGREQYF.

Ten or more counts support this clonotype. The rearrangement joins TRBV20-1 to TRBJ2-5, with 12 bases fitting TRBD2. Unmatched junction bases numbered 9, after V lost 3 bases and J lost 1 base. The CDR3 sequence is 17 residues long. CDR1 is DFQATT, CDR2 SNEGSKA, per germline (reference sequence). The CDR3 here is CSARSLAGGSPQETQYF. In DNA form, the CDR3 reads TGCAGTGCTAGGTCCCTAGCGGGGGGGTCCCCCCAAGAGACCCAGTACTTC.

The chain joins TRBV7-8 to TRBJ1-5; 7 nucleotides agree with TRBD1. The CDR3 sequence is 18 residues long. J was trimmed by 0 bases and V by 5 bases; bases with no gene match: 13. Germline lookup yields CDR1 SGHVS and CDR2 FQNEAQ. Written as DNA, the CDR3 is TGTGCCAGCAGCCCGGGGACAGCCCCCGGTTATAGCAATCAGCCCCAGCATTTT. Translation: CASSPGTAPGYSNQPQHF.

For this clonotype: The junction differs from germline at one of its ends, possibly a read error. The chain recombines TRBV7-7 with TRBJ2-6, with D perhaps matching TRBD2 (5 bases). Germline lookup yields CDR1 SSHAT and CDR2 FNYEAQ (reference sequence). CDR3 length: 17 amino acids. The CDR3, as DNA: TGTGCTAGCAGCCCCTCGACCGGGAAATCTGGGGCCAACGTCCTGACTTTC. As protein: CASSPSTGKSGANVLTF. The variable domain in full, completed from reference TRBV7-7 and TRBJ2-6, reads GAGVSQSPRYKVTKRGQDVTLRCDPISSHATLYWYQQALGQGPEFLTYFNYEAQPDKSGLPSDRFSAERPEGSISTLTIQRTEQRDSAMYRCASSPSTGKSGANVLTFGAGSRLTVL.

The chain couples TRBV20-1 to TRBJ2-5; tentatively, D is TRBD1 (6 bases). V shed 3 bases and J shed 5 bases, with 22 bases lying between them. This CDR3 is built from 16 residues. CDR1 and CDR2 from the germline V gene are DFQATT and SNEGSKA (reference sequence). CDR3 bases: TGCAGTGCTAGTGGTTCTTCGTCAGGGGTGCACGAGACCCAGTACTTC. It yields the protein CSASGSSSGVHETQYF.

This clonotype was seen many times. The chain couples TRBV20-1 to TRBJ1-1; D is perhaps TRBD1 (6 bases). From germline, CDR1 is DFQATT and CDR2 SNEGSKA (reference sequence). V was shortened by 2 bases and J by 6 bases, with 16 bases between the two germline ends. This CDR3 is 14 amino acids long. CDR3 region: CSARLDRFAPEAFF. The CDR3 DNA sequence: TGCAGTGCTAGACTCGACAGGTTCGCACCTGAAGCTTTCTTT.

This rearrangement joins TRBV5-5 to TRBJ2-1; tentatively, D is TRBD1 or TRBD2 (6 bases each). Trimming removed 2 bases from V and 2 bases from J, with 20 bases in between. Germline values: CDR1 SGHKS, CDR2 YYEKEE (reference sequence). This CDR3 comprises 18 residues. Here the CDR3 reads CASSLTVGGAIPYNEQFF. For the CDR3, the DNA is TGTGCCAGCAGCTTAACAGTGGGGGGCGCAATCCCCTACAATGAGCAGTTCTTC.

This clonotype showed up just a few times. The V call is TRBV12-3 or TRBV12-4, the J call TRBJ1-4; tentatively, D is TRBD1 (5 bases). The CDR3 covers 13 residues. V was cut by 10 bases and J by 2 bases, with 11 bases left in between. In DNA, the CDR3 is TGTGCCACCCGACAGTCTACTAATGAAAAACTGTTTTTT. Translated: CATRQSTNEKLFF.

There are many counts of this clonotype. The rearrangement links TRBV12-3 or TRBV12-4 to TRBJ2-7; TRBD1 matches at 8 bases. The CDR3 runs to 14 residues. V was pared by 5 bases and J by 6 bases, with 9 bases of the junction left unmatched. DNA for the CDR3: TGTGCCAGCAGTCCGGACAGGGCTAACGGCGAGCAGTACTTC. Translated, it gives CASSPDRANGEQYF.

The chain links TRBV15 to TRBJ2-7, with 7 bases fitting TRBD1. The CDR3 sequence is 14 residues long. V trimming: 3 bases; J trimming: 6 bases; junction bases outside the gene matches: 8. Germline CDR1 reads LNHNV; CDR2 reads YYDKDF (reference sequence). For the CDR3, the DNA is TGTGCCACCAGCAGGGCCGGGACAGTTTTCGAGCAGTACTTC. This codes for CATSRAGTVFEQYF.

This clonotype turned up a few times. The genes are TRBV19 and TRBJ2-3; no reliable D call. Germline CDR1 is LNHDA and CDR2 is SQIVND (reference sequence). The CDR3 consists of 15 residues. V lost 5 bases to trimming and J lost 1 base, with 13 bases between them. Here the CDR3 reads CASSSYGRGTDTQYF. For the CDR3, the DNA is TGTGCCAGTAGTTCGTATGGAAGGGGCACAGATACGCAGTATTTT.

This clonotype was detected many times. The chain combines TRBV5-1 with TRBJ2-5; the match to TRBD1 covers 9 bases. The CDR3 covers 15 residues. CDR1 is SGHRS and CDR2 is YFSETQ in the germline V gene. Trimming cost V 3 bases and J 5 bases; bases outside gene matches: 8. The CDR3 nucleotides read TGCGCCAGCAGCTACTCCGGGACAGGGATTGAGACCCAGTACTTC. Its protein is CASSYSGTGIETQYF.

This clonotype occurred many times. The CDR3 here is CAWSVVGNTEAFF. CDR3 in DNA: TGTGCCTGGAGTGTTGTGGGGAACACTGAAGCTTTCTTT. The chain carries TRBV30 and TRBJ1-1; D is ambiguous. Germline CDR1 is GTSNPN and CDR2 is SVGIG (reference sequence). The CDR3 runs to 13 residues. Trimming took off 0 bases at V and 1 base at J, with 6 bases between the two ends.

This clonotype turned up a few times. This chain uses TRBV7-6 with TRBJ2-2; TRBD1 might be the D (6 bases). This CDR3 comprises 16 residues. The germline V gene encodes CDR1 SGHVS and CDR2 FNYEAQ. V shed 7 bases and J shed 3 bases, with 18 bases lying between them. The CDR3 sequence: CASTPTGVRDTGELFF. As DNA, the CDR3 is TGTGCCAGCACCCCGACAGGAGTCAGGGACACCGGGGAGCTGTTTTTT.

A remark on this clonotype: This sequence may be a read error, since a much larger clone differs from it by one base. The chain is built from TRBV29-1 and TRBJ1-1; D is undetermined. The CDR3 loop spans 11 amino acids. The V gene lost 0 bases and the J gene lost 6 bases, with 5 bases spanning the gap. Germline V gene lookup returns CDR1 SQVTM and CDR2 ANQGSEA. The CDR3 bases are TGCAGCGTTGAAGATGATGCTGAAGCTTTCTTT. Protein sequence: CSVEDDAEAFF.

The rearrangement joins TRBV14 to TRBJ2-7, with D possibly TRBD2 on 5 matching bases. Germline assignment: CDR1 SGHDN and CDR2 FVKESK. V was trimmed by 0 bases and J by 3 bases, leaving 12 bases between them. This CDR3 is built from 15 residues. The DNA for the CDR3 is TGTGCCAGCAGCCAAGAAGTGGGAGCCCTCTACGAGCAGTACTTC. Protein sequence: CASSQEVGALYEQYF.

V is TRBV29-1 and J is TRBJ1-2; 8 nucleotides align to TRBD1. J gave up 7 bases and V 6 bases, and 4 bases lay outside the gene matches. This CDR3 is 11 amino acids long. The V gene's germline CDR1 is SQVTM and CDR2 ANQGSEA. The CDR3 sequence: CSVQGAGGYTF. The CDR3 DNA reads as TGCAGCGTCCAGGGGGCGGGTGGCTACACCTTC.

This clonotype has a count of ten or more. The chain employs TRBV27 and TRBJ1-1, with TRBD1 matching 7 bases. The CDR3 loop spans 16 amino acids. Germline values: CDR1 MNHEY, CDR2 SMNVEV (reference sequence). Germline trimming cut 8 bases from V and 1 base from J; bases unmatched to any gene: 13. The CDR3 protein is CASYPRGGIWNTEAFF. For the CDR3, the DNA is TGTGCCAGCTACCCCCGAGGGGGCATCTGGAACACTGAAGCTTTCTTT.

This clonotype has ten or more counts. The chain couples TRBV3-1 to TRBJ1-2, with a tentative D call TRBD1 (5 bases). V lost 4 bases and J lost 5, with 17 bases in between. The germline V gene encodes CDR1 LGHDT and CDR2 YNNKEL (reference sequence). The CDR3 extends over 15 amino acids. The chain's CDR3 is CASSPGGGDSYGYTF. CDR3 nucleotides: TGTGCCAGCAGCCCCGGTGGTGGAGACAGTTATGGCTACACCTTC.

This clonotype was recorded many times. CDR3 loop: CASSATVSYNSPLHF. In nucleotides, the CDR3 is TGTGCCAGCAGCGCGACAGTCTCCTATAATTCACCCCTCCACTTT. The rearrangement links TRBV9 to TRBJ1-6, with D maybe TRBD1 (5 bases). The V end was cut by 3 bases, the J end by 0 bases, with 7 bases between. The CDR3 has 15 residues. Germline loops: CDR1 SGDLS, CDR2 YYNGEE.

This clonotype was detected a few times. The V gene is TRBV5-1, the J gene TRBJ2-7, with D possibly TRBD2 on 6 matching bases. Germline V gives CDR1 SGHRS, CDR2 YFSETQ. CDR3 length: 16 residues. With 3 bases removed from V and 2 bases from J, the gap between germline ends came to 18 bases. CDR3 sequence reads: CASSSLGGGITYEQYF. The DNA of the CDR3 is TGCGCCAGCAGCTCCCTCGGTGGGGGGATCACCTACGAGCAGTACTTC.

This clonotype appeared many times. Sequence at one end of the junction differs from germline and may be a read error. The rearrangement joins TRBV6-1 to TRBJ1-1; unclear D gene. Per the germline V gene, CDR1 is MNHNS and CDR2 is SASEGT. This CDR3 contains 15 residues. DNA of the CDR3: TGTGCCAGCATTGAACCTTCTCCAATTCTCACTGAAGCTTTCTTT. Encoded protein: CASIEPSPILTEAFF.